The clone carrying this T cell receptor (beta chain) appeared once. Original methodology: For nucleated cells, counts were estimated from reference gene primer amplification. The method was immunoSEQ multiplex PCR; TCRdb's version includes in-frame clones alone and lacks a portion of them. V and J calls and clone size are copied from that table; D and trimming were computed from the DNA. The table records 150,000 to 200,000 clones, around 87% of them present only once. This CDR3 region has 15 residues. Germline loops: CDR1 MNHEY, CDR2 SVGAGI. J was trimmed by 0 bases and V by 7 bases; bases with no gene match: 8. This record comes from a study of blood T cell repertoires in COVID-19. Study-level background: Acute and convalescent COVID-19 specimens originated in the United States, Italy and Spain.

This chain connects TRBV6-5 to TRBJ2-7, with 8 bases aligning to TRBD1. This TCR was sampled from a man aged 40-49 years with active or convalescent COVID-19. Material for sequencing was peripheral blood. CDR3 sequence (DNA): TGTGCCAGCAAGACCTCCGGACAGGGCTCCTACGAGCAGTACTTC. This encodes CASKTSGQGSYEQYF.